This T cell receptor beta chain was sequenced during a study of blood T cell repertoires in COVID-19. On the study more broadly: PBMCs, B-cell-depleted T cells, or T cells were the source of the cDNA or gDNA that made up the material.

Unmatched junction bases numbered 4, after V lost 2 bases and J lost 4 bases. Germline V CDR1 and CDR2: MNHEY, SVGEGT. This CDR3 region has 17 residues. Here immunoSEQ multiplex PCR was the method, and the copy in TCRdb shows in-frame clones only, minus some. The sample shows some 260,000 clones, about 80% of them seen only once. The sequence was obtained from an elderly man with acute or convalescent COVID-19. The chain links TRBV6-2 or TRBV6-3 to TRBJ2-3; 15 bases map to TRBD2. Sequencing was carried out using peripheral blood. The CDR3 nucleotides read TGTGCCAGCAGTTACGGACTAGCGGGAGGGCCGGCAGATACGCAGTATTTT. It is translated as CASSYGLAGGPADTQYF.